Each of the 21 T cell receptor beta chains below was sequenced from the same sample in a study of OX40 agonist ivuxolimab in advanced cancers. This table comes from immunoSEQ multiplex PCR, and its TCRdb copy is limited to in-frame clones, with some not included. The profile shows some 64,000 clones, about nine tenths of them singletons. The material sequenced was CD4+ or CD8+ T cells sorted from blood, taken in a trial of the OX40 agonist ivuxolimab. Receptor source: an adult with an advanced solid tumor such as melanoma, head and neck, liver or kidney cancer.

This sequence joins TRBV7-6 and TRBJ1-2, with a possible D match to TRBD1 (5 bases). V was trimmed by 5 bases and J by 5 bases, leaving 12 bases between them. Germline V gene sequence: CDR1 SGHVS, CDR2 FNYEAQ. There are 13 residues in the CDR3. This CDR3 is CASSPGGWYGYTF. The CDR3 bases are TGTGCCAGCAGCCCCGGGGGATGGTATGGCTACACCTTC.

The V gene is TRBV6-5, the J gene TRBJ2-3; TRBD1 is a possible D gene (6 bases). Germline CDR1 MNHEY, CDR2 SVGAGI. This CDR3 region has 13 residues. V lost 4 bases and J lost 3, with 8 bases in between. The DNA of the CDR3 is TGTGCCAGCAGTTCCCAGGGGACAGATACGCAGTATTTT. Protein product: CASSSQGTDTQYF.

This clone occurred a few times. V is TRBV27 and J is TRBJ2-7, with 11 bases fitting TRBD2. V dropped 4 bases and J dropped 0; count of bases not matched to a gene: 5. The CDR3 covers 16 residues. Germline V gene data show CDR1 as MNHEY and CDR2 as SMNVEV (reference sequence). The CDR3 nucleotides read TGTGCCAGCAGTTCCCAGACTAGCGGGGCCTCCTACGAGCAGTACTTC. Its translation: CASSSQTSGASYEQYF.

The genes are TRBV13 and TRBJ2-2; 7 bases match TRBD1. The V and J ends lost 0 bases and 6 bases, in that order; junction bases with no gene match: 1. The germline V gene has CDR1 PRHDT and CDR2 FYEKMQ (reference sequence). The CDR3 is 14 residues long. This CDR3 reads CASSLGQGAGELFF. Here the CDR3 DNA reads TGTGCCAGCAGCTTAGGGCAGGGGGCCGGGGAGCTGTTTTTT.

This chain uses TRBV7-6 with TRBJ2-2, with 15 bases lining up with TRBD2. The CDR3 has 17 residues. The V segment lost 5 bases and the J segment 3 bases; nucleotides outside the gene matches: 4. Germline values: CDR1 SGHVS, CDR2 FNYEAQ. Written as DNA, the CDR3 is TGTGCCAGCAGCCCCGGGACTAGCGGGGGGTACACCGGGGAGCTGTTTTTT. Its translation is CASSPGTSGGYTGELFF. Together with reference TRBV7-6 and TRBJ2-2, the CDR3 gives the full variable domain: GAGVSQSPRYKVTKRGQDVALRCDPISGHVSLYWYRQALGQGPEFLTYFNYEAQQDKSGLPNDRFSAERPEGSISTLTIQRTEQRDSAMYRCASSPGTSGGYTGELFFGEGSRLTVL.

This chain connects TRBV6-1 to TRBJ1-2; D is unresolved. Trimming stripped 4 bases from V and 4 bases from J, with 10 bases between. Germline CDR1 MNHNS, CDR2 SASEGT. The CDR3 contains 13 residues. This chain's CDR3 is CASSAPGPYGYTF. The CDR3, as DNA: TGTGCCAGCAGTGCGCCAGGTCCCTATGGCTACACCTTC.

The rearrangement joins TRBV7-9 to TRBJ2-2; 9 bases are shared with TRBD1. The germline gives CDR1 SEHNR, CDR2 FQNEAQ (reference sequence). The length of the CDR3 is 15 residues. J lost 5 bases, V lost 6 bases, and 7 bases had no gene match. CDR3 loop: CASRFGTGKTGELFF. CDR3 in DNA: TGTGCCAGCAGGTTCGGGACAGGGAAGACCGGGGAGCTGTTTTTT.

The rearrangement links TRBV10-3 to TRBJ2-7, with D perhaps matching TRBD1 or TRBD2 (5 bases each). Germline values: CDR1 ENHRY, CDR2 SYGVKD. The CDR3 contains 16 residues. V dropped 0 bases and J dropped 0 bases, with 12 bases sitting between them. CDR3 nucleotides: TGTGCCATCAGTGAGTCGAAGAGGGGCGCCTCCTACGAGCAGTACTTC. Amino acid sequence: CAISESKRGASYEQYF.

The chain carries TRBV9 and TRBJ2-7; TRBD2 is a possible D gene (7 bases). CDR1 and CDR2 from the germline V gene are SGDLS and YYNGEE. The CDR3 contains 16 residues. Trimming pared 0 bases from V and 0 bases from J, leaving 13 bases between. The CDR3, as DNA: TGTGCCAGCAGCGTAGGAGGGGGAGGGGGCTCCTACGAGCAGTACTTC. It yields the protein CASSVGGGGGSYEQYF.

V and J are TRBV10-3 and TRBJ1-2, with D hard to call. The CDR3 extends over 13 amino acids. The germline V gene has CDR1 ENHRY and CDR2 SYGVKD. V was pared by 3 bases and J by 2 bases, with 7 bases between. The CDR3 sequence: CAISETNNYGYTF. The CDR3 DNA follows: TGTGCCATCAGTGAAACCAACAACTATGGCTACACCTTC.

This sequence joins TRBV7-6 and TRBJ1-5; D uncertain. This CDR3 is built from 14 residues. The V gene lost 1 base and the J gene lost 4 bases, with 8 bases spanning the gap. In germline, CDR1 is SGHVS, CDR2 FNYEAQ. The CDR3 DNA is TGTGCCAGCAGCTTAGAGGCGGGGAATCAGCCCCAGCATTTT. Amino acid sequence: CASSLEAGNQPQHF.

This chain links TRBV6-1 with TRBJ1-5, with D possibly TRBD1 on 5 matching bases. The CDR3 covers 18 residues. Germline V lookup: CDR1 MNHNS, CDR2 SASEGT. The V gene lost 3 bases and the J gene lost 0 bases, with 18 bases spanning the gap. CDR3 sequence reads: CASSEDIFLGYSNQPQHF. The CDR3 bases are TGTGCCAGCAGTGAGGACATCTTTTTAGGGTATAGCAATCAGCCCCAGCATTTT.

The rearrangement links TRBV5-4 to TRBJ1-1; no clear D gene. The CDR3 is 15 amino acids. V gave up 4 bases and J gave up 0 bases, with 13 bases separating them. CDR1 and CDR2 from the germline V gene are SGHNT and YYREEE (reference sequence). The CDR3 spells CASSPPGYMNTEAFF. The CDR3 DNA reads TGTGCCAGCAGCCCACCGGGGTACATGAACACTGAAGCTTTCTTT. The variable domain in full, with the rest retrieved from reference TRBV5-4 and TRBJ1-1, is ETGVTQSPTHLIKTRGQQVTLRCSSQSGHNTVSWYQQALGQGPQFIFQYYREEENGRGNFPPRFSGLQFPNYSSELNVNALELDDSALYLCASSPPGYMNTEAFFGQGTRLTVV.

The rearrangement joins TRBV7-9 to TRBJ1-1; D unresolved. This CDR3 comprises 12 residues. Germline V gives CDR1 SEHNR, CDR2 FQNEAQ (reference sequence). V was pared by 7 bases and J by 5 bases, with 11 bases between. Here the CDR3 reads CASIGVGTEAFF. CDR3 DNA: TGTGCCAGCATCGGGGTGGGTACTGAAGCTTTCTTT.

The chain carries TRBV29-1 and TRBJ2-1; weak D call: TRBD2 (6 bases). Germline CDR1 is SQVTM and CDR2 is ANQGSEA. The V gene lost 0 bases and the J gene lost 0 bases, with 15 bases spanning the gap. The CDR3 runs to 17 residues. As DNA, the CDR3 is TGCAGCGTTGAAGATCTCGCTAGCGAAAGCTCCTACAATGAGCAGTTCTTC. Residues: CSVEDLASESSYNEQFF.

This chain joins TRBV15 and TRBJ1-6; D might be TRBD1 (5 bases). With 1 base removed from V and 3 bases from J, the gap between germline ends came to 10 bases. The CDR3 totals 16 residues. The germline CDR1 and CDR2 sequences are LNHNV and YYDKDF (reference sequence). DNA of the CDR3: TGTGCCACCAGCAGAGGGGGGTCCTACTATAATTCACCCCTCCACTTT. Translation gives CATSRGGSYYNSPLHF.

The genes are TRBV25-1 and TRBJ1-2; 12 bases are shared with TRBD1. After removal of 8 bases from V and 4 bases from J, the junction contained 11 bases not matched to a gene. The CDR3 contains 16 residues. The germline CDR1 and CDR2 sequences are MGHDK and SYGVNS. Here the CDR3 DNA reads TGTGCCAGCCTCCCGGGACAGGGGGCGAGAAGCTATGGCTACACCTTC. It codes for CASLPGQGARSYGYTF.

This clone appeared a single time. The chain combines TRBV7-3 with TRBJ2-3, with D unclear. This CDR3 contains 12 residues. Trimming stripped 2 bases from V and 6 bases from J, with 6 bases between. CDR1 is SGHTA, CDR2 FQGTGA, per germline. As DNA, the CDR3 is TGTGCCAGCAGCTTATATTCCGATACGCAGTATTTT. It specifies CASSLYSDTQYF.

This clone was counted a few times. The chain carries TRBV6-1 and TRBJ1-4, with no clear D. Trimming left V 5 bases short and J 5 bases short, with 12 bases between. Germline values: CDR1 MNHNS, CDR2 SASEGT. This CDR3 is 14 amino acids long. The CDR3 nucleotides read TGTGCCAGCAGTCCACTCGAGTCGAATGAAAAACTGTTTTTT. Its translation: CASSPLESNEKLFF.

This clone is classed as medium-sized. The chain carries TRBV10-1 and TRBJ2-1; tentatively, D is TRBD2 (6 bases). Trimming took off 2 bases at V and 2 bases at J, with 10 bases between the two ends. The CDR3 contains 15 residues. Per the germline V gene, CDR1 is WNHNN and CDR2 is SYGVQD (reference sequence). The CDR3 DNA reads as TGCGCCAGCAGTGAGGCGGGGTCTCCCTACAATGAGCAGTTCTTC. Translated: CASSEAGSPYNEQFF.

The rearrangement uses TRBV5-4 and TRBJ2-7; weak D call: TRBD1 (5 bases). The germline V and J ends were trimmed by 1 base and 3 bases, with 11 bases remaining between them. This CDR3 is built from 14 residues. Germline V gives CDR1 SGHNT, CDR2 YYREEE (reference sequence). The CDR3 coding sequence is TGTGCCAGCAGCTTGCAGGGTTCGGTCTACGAGCAGTACTTC. Translated: CASSLQGSVYEQYF.